The TCR beta chain under discussion was sequenced for a study of blood T cell repertoires in COVID-19. The germline V gene encodes CDR1 KGHSH and CDR2 LQKENI. The CDR3 runs 15 residues. Trimming at V came to 3 bases and at J to 5 bases, leaving 10 bases not matched to a gene. Per the original data handling: By means of reference gene primer amplification, nucleated cell counts were estimated. Some clones are missing from TCRdb's copy, which holds only in-frame ones; the method was immunoSEQ multiplex PCR. The DNA gave D and trimming, while V, J and clone size come from that table. Of 310,000 or so clones listed, around 85% are singletons.

This TCR came from a woman younger than 45 who had recovered from COVID-19. The rearrangement joins TRBV18 to TRBJ2-7; TRBD2 matches 7 bases. Sequenced input: peripheral blood. CDR3 in amino acids: CASSPERDPFHEQYF. DNA for the CDR3: TGTGCCAGCTCACCCGAGCGGGATCCTTTCCACGAGCAGTACTTC.